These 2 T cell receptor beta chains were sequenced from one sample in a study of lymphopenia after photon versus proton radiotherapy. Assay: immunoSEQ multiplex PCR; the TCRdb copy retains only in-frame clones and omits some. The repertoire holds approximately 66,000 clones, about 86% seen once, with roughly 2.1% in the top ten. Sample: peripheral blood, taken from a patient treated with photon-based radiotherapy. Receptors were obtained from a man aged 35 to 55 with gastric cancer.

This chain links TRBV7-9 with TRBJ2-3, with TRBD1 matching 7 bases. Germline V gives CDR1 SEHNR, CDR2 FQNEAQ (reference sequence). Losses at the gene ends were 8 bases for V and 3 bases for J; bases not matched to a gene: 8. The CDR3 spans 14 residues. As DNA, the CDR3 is TGTGCCAGCGGCCCAGGGGGTTGGACAGATACGCAGTATTTT. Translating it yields CASGPGGWTDTQYF.

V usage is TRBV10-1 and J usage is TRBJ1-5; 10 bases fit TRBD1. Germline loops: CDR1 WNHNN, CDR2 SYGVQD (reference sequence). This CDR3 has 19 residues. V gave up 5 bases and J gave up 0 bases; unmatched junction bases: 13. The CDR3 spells CASSPGDRGDRGSNQPQHF. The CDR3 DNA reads TGCGCCAGCAGTCCAGGGGACAGGGGAGATCGAGGTAGCAATCAGCCCCAGCATTTT.